Listed here are 4 T cell receptor beta chains from one sample, sequenced in a study of shared clonotypes between healthy human individuals. Clones were sequenced by immunoSEQ multiplex PCR, and TCRdb holds only the in-frame ones, with some missing. The repertoire holds a few hundred thousand clones, 65% seen once, with approximately 10% in the top ten. Sequenced sample: memory CD4+ T cells sorted from blood. Regarding subset: CD45RA-negative fraction. The origin of the receptors is a man aged 30-40 years in good health.

The V gene is TRBV27, the J gene TRBJ2-3; either TRBD1 or TRBD2 may supply D (5 bases each). Per the germline V gene, CDR1 is MNHEY and CDR2 is SMNVEV (reference sequence). The V gene lost 4 bases and the J gene lost 4 bases, with 33 bases spanning the gap. CDR3 length: 21 amino acids. The chain's CDR3 is CASSSRGPQLVLRSGADTQYF. The DNA for the CDR3 is TGTGCCAGCAGTTCCCGGGGCCCCCAGCTTGTTCTTCGGTCGGGCGCAGATACGCAGTATTTT.

This clone was counted between two and nine times. This rearrangement joins TRBV18 to TRBJ1-1; D gene ambiguous. The V and J ends lost 4 bases and 10 bases respectively, with 19 bases between them. The CDR3 is made up of 14 amino acids. Germline values: CDR1 KGHSH, CDR2 LQKENI. This CDR3 reads CASSRENLDGSAFF. The DNA for the CDR3 is TGTGCCAGCTCACGAGAAAACCTGGACGGCTCAGCTTTCTTT.

This clone was found a few times. This chain joins TRBV2 and TRBJ2-2; D gene unclear. With 3 bases removed from V and 5 bases from J, the gap between germline ends came to 7 bases. Germline V gene lookup returns CDR1 SNHLY and CDR2 FYNNEI. The CDR3 length is 13 residues. The CDR3 spells CASSETRTGELFF. CDR3 in DNA: TGTGCCAGCAGTGAGACACGTACCGGGGAGCTGTTTTTT.

This clone was found a few times. V usage is TRBV2 and J usage is TRBJ1-4; D uncertain. V lost 3 bases and J lost 4, with 12 bases in between. CDR1 and CDR2 (germline): SNHLY, FYNNEI. The length of the CDR3 is 15 residues. The CDR3 bases are TGTGCCAGCAGTGATCTCAGCAAAAGTAATGAAAAACTGTTTTTT. Its protein is CASSDLSKSNEKLFF.